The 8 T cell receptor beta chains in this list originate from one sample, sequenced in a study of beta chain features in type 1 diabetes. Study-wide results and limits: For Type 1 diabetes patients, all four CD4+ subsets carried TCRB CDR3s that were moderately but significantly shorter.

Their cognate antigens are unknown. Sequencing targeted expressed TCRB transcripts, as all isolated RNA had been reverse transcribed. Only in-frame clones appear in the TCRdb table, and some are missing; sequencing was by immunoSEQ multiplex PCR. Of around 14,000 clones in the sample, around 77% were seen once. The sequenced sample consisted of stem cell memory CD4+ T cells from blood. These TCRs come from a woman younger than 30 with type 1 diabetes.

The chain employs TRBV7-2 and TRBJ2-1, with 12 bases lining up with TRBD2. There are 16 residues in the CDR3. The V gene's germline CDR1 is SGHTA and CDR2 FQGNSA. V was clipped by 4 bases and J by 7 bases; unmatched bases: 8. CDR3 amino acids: CASSSSSGRVGNEQFF. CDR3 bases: TGTGCCAGCAGCTCATCTAGCGGGAGGGTGGGAAATGAGCAGTTCTTC.

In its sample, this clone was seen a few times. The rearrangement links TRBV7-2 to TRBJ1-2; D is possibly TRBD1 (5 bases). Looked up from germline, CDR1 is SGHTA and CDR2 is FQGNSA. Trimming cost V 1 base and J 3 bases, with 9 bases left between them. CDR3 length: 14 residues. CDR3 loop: CASSLERGYYGYTF. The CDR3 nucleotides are TGTGCCAGCAGCTTAGAGCGGGGCTACTATGGCTACACCTTC.

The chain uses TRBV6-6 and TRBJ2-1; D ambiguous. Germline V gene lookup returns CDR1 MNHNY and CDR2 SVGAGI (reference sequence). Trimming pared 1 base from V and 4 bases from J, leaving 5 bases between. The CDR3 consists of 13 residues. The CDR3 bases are TGTGCCAGCAGTTACTACCTATACAATGAGCAGTTCTTC. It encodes CASSYYLYNEQFF.

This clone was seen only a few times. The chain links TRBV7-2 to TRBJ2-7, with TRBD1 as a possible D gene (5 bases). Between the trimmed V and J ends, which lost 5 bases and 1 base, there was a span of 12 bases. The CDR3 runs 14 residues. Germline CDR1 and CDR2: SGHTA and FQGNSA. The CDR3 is CASSEQVTSYEQYV. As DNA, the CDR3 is TGTGCCAGCAGCGAACAGGTTACTTCCTACGAGCAGTACGTC.

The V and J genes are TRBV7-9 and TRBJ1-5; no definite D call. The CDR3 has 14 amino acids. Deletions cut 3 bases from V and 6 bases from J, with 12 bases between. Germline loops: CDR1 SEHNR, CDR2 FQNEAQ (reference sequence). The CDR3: CASSLGGLAQPQHF. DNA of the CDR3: TGTGCCAGCAGCTTGGGAGGGTTGGCTCAGCCCCAGCATTTT.

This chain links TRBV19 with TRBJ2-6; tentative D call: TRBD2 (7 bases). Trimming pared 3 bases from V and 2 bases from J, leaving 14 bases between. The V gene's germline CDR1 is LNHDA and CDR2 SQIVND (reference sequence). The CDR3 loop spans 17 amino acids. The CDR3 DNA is TGTGCCAGTAGTATTATGGGGGCGGGAGCTGGGGCCAACGTCCTGACTTTC. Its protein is CASSIMGAGAGANVLTF.

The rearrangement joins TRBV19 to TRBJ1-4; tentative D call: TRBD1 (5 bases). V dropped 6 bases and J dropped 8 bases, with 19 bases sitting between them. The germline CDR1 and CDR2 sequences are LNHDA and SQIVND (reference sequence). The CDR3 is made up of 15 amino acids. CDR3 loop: CASSPKGREKEKLFF. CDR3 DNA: TGTGCCAGTAGCCCCAAGGGGAGGGAGAAAGAAAAACTGTTTTTT.

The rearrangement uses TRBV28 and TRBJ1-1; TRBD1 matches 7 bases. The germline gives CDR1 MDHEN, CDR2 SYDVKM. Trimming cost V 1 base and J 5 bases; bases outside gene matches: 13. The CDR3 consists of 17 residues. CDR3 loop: CASSLYGSGTVRTEAFF. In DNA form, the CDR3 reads TGTGCCAGCAGTTTATATGGGTCGGGGACAGTGAGAACTGAAGCTTTCTTT.